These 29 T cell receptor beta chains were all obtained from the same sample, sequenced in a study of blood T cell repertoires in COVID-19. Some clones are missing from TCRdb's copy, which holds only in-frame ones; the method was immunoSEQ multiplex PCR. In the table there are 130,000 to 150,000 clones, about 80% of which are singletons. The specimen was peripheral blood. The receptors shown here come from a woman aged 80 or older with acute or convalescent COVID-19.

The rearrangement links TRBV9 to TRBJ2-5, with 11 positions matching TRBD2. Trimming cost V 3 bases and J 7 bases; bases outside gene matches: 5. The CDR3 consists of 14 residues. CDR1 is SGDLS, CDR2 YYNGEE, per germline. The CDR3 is CASSARTSGRTQYF. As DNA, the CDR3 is TGTGCCAGCAGCGCAAGGACTAGCGGGCGGACCCAGTACTTC. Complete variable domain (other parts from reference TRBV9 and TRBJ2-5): DSGVTQTPKHLITATGQRVTLRCSPRSGDLSVYWYQQSLDQGLQFLIQYYNGEERAKGNILERFSAQQFPDLHSELNLSSLELGDSALYFCASSARTSGRTQYFGPGTRLLVL.

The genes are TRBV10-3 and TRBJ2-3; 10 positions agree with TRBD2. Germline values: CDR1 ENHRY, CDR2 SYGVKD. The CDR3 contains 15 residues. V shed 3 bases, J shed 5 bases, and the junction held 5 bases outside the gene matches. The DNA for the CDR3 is TGTGCCATCAGTGAAGCGGGGGGGCTCAAAGATACGCAGTATTTT. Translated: CAISEAGGLKDTQYF.

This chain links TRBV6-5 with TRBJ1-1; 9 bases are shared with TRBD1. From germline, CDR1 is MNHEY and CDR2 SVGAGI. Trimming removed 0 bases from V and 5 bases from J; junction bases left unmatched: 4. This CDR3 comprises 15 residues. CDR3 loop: CASSYSGQGGTEAFF. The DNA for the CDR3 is TGTGCCAGCAGTTACTCGGGACAGGGAGGGACTGAAGCTTTCTTT.

The CDR3 loop reads CASSLTVNSNQPQHF. DNA for the CDR3: TGTGCCAGCAGCCTGACAGTGAATAGCAATCAGCCCCAGCATTTT. V and J are TRBV6-5 and TRBJ1-5, with a tentative D call TRBD1 (5 bases). The CDR3 sequence is 15 residues long. Germline V gives CDR1 MNHEY, CDR2 SVGAGI. Trimming stripped 6 bases from V and 0 bases from J, with 12 bases between.

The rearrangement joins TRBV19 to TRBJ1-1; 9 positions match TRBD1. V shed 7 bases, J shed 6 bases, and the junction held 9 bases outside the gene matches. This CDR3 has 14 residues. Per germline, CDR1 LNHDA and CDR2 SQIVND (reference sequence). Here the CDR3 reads CASIQTGGQAEAFF. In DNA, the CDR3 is TGTGCCAGTATTCAAACAGGGGGCCAGGCTGAAGCTTTCTTT.

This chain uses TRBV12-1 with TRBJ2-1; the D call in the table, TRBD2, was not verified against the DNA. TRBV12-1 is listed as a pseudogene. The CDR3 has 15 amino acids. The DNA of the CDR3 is TGTGCCAGCAGCTTTCGGACTAGCGGGGCTCAGGAGCAGTTCTTC. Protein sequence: CASSFRTSGAQEQFF.

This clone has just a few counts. The CDR3, as DNA: TGTGCCAGCAGCTTACGTTCCCATAGCGGGGGGTACACCGGGGAGCTGTTTTTT. Its protein product is CASSLRSHSGGYTGELFF. The chain has TRBV7-2 and TRBJ2-2; 10 bases are a match to TRBD2. Germline V gene sequence: CDR1 SGHTA, CDR2 FQGNSA. The CDR3 is made up of 18 amino acids. V was pared by 2 bases and J by 3 bases, with 9 bases of the junction left unmatched.

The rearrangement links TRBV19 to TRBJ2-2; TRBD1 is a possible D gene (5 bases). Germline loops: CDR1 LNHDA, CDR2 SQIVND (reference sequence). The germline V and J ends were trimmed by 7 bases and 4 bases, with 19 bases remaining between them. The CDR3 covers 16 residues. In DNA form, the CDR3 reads TGTGCCAGTACCCTCAGGGCAAGGGCTACCACCGGGGAGCTGTTTTTT. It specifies CASTLRARATTGELFF. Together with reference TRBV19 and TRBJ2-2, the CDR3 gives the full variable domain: DGGITQSPKYLFRKEGQNVTLSCEQNLNHDAMYWYRQDPGQGLRLIYYSQIVNDFQKGDIAEGYSVSREKKESFPLTVTSAQKNPTAFYLCASTLRARATTGELFFGEGSRLTVL.

The CDR3 DNA sequence: TGTGCCAGCAGCTTAGGACAGGGATATGAAAAACTGTTTTTT. The encoded protein is CASSLGQGYEKLFF. This chain uses TRBV7-9 with TRBJ1-4, with TRBD1 identical over 7 bases. The CDR3 has 14 residues. Germline loops: CDR1 SEHNR, CDR2 FQNEAQ (reference sequence). Germline trimming cut 1 base from V and 6 bases from J; bases unmatched to any gene: 2.

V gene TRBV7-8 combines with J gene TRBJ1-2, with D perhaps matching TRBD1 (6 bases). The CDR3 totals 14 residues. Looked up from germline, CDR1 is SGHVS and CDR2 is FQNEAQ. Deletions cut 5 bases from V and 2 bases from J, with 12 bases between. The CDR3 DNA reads TGTGCCAGCAGCCTGGGACAACGAAACTATGGCTACACCTTC. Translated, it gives CASSLGQRNYGYTF.

The DNA for the CDR3 is TGCGCCAGCAGCTTGGAGGGGGAGAACTATGGCTACACCTTC. Amino acid sequence: CASSLEGENYGYTF. The chain couples TRBV5-1 to TRBJ1-2, with D tentatively TRBD1 (6 bases). The CDR3 is 14 amino acids. V lost 0 bases and J 2 bases, leaving 8 bases between the germline ends. Germline CDR1 and CDR2: SGHRS and YFSETQ.

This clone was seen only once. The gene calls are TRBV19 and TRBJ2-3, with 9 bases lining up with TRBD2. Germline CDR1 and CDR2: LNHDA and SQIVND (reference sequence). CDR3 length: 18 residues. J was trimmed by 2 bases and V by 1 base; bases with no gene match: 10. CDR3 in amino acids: CASSIAGGGAEFTDTQYF. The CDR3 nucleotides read TGTGCCAGTAGTATAGCCGGCGGGGGGGCGGAGTTCACAGATACGCAGTATTTT.

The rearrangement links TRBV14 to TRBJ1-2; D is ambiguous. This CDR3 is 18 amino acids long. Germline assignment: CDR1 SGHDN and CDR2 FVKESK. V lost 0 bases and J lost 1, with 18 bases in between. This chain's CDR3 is CASSQEALQNLLNYGYTF. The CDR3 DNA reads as TGTGCCAGCAGCCAAGAGGCATTGCAGAACCTTCTTAACTATGGCTACACCTTC.

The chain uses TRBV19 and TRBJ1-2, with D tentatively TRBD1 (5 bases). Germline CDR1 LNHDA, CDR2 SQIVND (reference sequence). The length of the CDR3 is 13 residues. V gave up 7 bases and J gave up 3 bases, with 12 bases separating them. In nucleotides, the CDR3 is TGTGCCAGTAACCCGGCAGGGTACTATGGCTACACCTTC. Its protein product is CASNPAGYYGYTF.

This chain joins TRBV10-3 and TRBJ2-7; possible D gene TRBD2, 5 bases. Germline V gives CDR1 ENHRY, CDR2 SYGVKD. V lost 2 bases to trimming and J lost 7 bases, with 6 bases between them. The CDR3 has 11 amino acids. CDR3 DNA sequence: TGTGCCATCAGTGAGAGGAGGGAGCAGTACTTC. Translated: CAISERREQYF.

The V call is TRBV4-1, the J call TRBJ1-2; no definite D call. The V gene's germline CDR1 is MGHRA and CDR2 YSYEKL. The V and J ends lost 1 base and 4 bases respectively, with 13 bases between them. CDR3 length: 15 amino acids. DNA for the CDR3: TGCGCCAGCAGCCAAGGAGTTTCTCCGGGCTATGGCTACACCTTC. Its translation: CASSQGVSPGYGYTF.

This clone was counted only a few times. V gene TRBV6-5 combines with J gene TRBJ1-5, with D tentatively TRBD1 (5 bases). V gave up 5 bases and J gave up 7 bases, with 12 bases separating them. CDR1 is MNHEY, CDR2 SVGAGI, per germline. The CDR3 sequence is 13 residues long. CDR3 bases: TGTGCCAGCAGTCCGAAGGGGAGGCAGCCCCAGCATTTT. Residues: CASSPKGRQPQHF.

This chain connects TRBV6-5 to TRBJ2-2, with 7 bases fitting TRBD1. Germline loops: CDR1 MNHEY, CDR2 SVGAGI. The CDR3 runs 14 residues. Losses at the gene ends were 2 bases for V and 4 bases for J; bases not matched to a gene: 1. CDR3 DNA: TGTGCCAGCAGTTACAACAGGGGCACCGGGGAGCTGTTTTTT. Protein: CASSYNRGTGELFF.

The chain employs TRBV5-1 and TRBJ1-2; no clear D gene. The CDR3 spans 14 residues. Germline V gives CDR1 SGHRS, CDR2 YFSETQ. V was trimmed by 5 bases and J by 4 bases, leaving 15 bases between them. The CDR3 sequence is CASRELTGSYGYTF. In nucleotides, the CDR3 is TGCGCCAGCAGAGAATTGACGGGTTCCTATGGCTACACCTTC. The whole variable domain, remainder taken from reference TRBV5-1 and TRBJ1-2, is KAGVTQTPRYLIKTRGQQVTLSCSPISGHRSVSWYQQTPGQGLQFLFEYFSETQRNKGNFPGRFSGRQFSNSRSEMNVSTLELGDSALYLCASRELTGSYGYTFGSGTRLTVV.

The CDR3 here is CASSSDYSTDTQYF. In DNA form, the CDR3 reads TGCGCCAGCAGCTCCGACTATAGCACAGATACGCAGTATTTT. This chain connects TRBV5-1 to TRBJ2-3; D is possibly TRBD2 (5 bases). This CDR3 is 14 amino acids long. Germline V gene data show CDR1 as SGHRS and CDR2 as YFSETQ. Deletions cut 3 bases from V and 0 bases from J, with 8 bases between.

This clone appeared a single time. This chain's CDR3 is CATSRGRSSGANVLTF. DNA for the CDR3: TGTGCCACCAGCAGAGGTCGGAGCTCTGGGGCCAACGTCCTGACTTTC. V and J are TRBV15 and TRBJ2-6, with D hard to call. Germline CDR1 reads LNHNV; CDR2 reads YYDKDF (reference sequence). This CDR3 region has 16 residues. Trimming removed 1 base at V and 0 bases at J, with 7 bases between.

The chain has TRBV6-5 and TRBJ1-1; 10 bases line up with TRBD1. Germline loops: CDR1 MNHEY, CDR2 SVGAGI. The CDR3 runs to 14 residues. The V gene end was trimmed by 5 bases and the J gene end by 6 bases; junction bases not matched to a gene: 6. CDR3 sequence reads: CASSRTGGVPEAFF. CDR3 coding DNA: TGTGCCAGCAGTCGGACAGGGGGGGTTCCTGAAGCTTTCTTT.

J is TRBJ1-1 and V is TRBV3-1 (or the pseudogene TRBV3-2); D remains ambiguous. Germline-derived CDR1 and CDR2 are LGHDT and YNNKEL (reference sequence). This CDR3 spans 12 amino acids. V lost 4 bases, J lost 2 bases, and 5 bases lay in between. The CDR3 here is CASSRGNTEAFF. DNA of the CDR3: TGTGCCAGCAGCCGCGGTAACACTGAAGCTTTCTTT.

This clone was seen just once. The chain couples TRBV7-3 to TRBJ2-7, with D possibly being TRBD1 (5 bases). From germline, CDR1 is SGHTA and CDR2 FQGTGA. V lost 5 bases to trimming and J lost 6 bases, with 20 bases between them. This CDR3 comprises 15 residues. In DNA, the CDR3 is TGTGCCAGCAGCCCAACGGCAGGGCGACCAAGCGAGCAGTACTTC. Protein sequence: CASSPTAGRPSEQYF. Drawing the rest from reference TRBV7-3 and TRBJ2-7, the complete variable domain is GAGVSQTPSNKVTEKGKYVELRCDPISGHTALYWYRQSLGQGPEFLIYFQGTGAADDSGLPNDRFFAVRPEGSVSTLKIQRTERGDSAVYLCASSPTAGRPSEQYFGPGTRLTVT.

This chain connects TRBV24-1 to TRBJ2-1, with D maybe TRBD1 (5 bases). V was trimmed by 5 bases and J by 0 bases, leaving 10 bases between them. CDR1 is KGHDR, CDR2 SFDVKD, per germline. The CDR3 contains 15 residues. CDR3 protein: CATSAGPSSYNEQFF. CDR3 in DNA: TGTGCCACCAGTGCAGGGCCGAGCTCCTACAATGAGCAGTTCTTC.

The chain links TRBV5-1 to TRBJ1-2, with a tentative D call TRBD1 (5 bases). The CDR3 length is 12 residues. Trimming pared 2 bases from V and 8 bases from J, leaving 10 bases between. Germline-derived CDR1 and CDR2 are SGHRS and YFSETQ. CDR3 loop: CASSLTGSGYTF. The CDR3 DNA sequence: TGCGCCAGCAGCTTAACAGGATCCGGCTACACCTTC.

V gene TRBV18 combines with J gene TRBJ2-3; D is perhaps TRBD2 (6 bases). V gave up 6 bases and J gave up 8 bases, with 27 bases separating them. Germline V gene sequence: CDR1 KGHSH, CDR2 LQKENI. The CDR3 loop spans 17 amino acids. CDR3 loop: CASSQLGGTPTAATQYF. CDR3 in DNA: TGTGCCAGCTCTCAACTCGGCGGGACCCCCACGGCAGCTACGCAGTATTTT.

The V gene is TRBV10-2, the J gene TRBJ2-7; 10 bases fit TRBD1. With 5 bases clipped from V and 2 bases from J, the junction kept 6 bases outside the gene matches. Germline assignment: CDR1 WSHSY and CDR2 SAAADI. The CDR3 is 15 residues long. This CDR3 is CASSQTGTGAYEQYF. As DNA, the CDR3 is TGCGCCAGCAGTCAGACCGGGACAGGGGCCTACGAGCAGTACTTC.

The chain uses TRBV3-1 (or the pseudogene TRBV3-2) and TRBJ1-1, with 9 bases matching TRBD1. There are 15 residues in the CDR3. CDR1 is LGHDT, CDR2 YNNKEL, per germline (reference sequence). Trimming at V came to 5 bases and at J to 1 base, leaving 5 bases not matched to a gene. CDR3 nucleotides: TGTGCCAGCAGCACAGGGGGCGCGGGGAACACTGAAGCTTTCTTT. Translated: CASSTGGAGNTEAFF.